The 16 T cell receptor beta chains listed next were all sequenced from one sample in a study of siplizumab effects on memory and regulatory T cells. Sequencing used immunoSEQ multiplex PCR; TCRdb keeps in-frame clones, though not all of them. The repertoire holds around 100,000 clones, with about 93% as singletons. The sample consisted of Tregs sorted from blood. These receptors were obtained from a human donor in good health.

This chain joins TRBV11-3 and TRBJ2-3, with unresolved D. Germline V gene lookup returns CDR1 SGHNT and CDR2 YENEEA. The CDR3 loop spans 13 amino acids. V lost 1 base, J lost 1 base, and 3 bases lay in between. The CDR3 bases are TGTGCCAGCAGCTTAGCCGGCACAGATACGCAGTATTTT. It yields the protein CASSLAGTDTQYF.

The rearrangement links TRBV7-8 to TRBJ1-5, with 10 positions matching TRBD1. CDR3 length: 15 residues. Looked up from germline, CDR1 is SGHVS and CDR2 is FQNEAQ. Trimming took 5 bases from V and 7 from J; bases not matched to a gene: 8. CDR3 protein: CASSLRQGAGQPQHF. The CDR3 coding sequence is TGTGCCAGCAGCCTCCGACAGGGGGCTGGACAGCCCCAGCATTTT.

The V call is TRBV7-6, the J call TRBJ2-1; a possible D gene is TRBD2 (5 bases). This CDR3 is 15 amino acids long. The V end was cut by 3 bases, the J end by 7 bases, with 16 bases between. In germline, CDR1 is SGHVS, CDR2 FNYEAQ. The CDR3, as DNA: TGTGCCAGCAGCTTGGGTCTAGTCGAGGGAAATGAGCAGTTCTTC. Translation gives CASSLGLVEGNEQFF. The variable domain in full, with the rest retrieved from reference TRBV7-6 and TRBJ2-1, is GAGVSQSPRYKVTKRGQDVALRCDPISGHVSLYWYRQALGQGPEFLTYFNYEAQQDKSGLPNDRFSAERPEGSISTLTIQRTEQRDSAMYRCASSLGLVEGNEQFFGPGTRLTVL.

This chain connects TRBV4-3 to TRBJ2-1, with D perhaps matching TRBD2 (5 bases). CDR1 and CDR2 from the germline V gene are LGHNA and YSLEER. The CDR3 spans 14 residues. V lost 1 base and J 6 bases, leaving 10 bases between the germline ends. Here the CDR3 reads CASSQVASSNEQFF. The CDR3 DNA sequence: TGCGCCAGCAGCCAAGTAGCTAGCAGCAATGAGCAGTTCTTC.

CDR3 sequence: CASSEGNEQFF. The CDR3 DNA reads TGCGCCAGCAGTGAGGGTAATGAGCAGTTCTTC. The chain joins TRBV10-2 to TRBJ2-1; D unclear. Deletions cut 2 bases from V and 7 bases from J, with 3 bases between. CDR1 WSHSY and CDR2 SAAADI come from the germline V gene. The CDR3 runs 11 residues.

The chain employs TRBV7-2 and TRBJ2-3, with D unresolved. Germline lookup yields CDR1 SGHTA and CDR2 FQGNSA. The V end was cut by 2 bases, the J end by 0 bases, with 3 bases between. This CDR3 contains 13 residues. The CDR3: CASSLPSTDTQYF. The DNA for the CDR3 is TGTGCCAGCAGCTTACCTAGCACAGATACGCAGTATTTT.

J is TRBJ1-1 and V is TRBV10-3; a weak D match, TRBD1 (6 bases). The CDR3 is 13 residues long. CDR1 ENHRY and CDR2 SYGVKD come from the germline V gene. V lost 6 bases to trimming and J lost 6 bases, with 14 bases between them. CDR3 residues: CAIRETGGSEAFF. The CDR3, as DNA: TGTGCCATCAGGGAGACAGGAGGGTCTGAAGCTTTCTTT.

The V gene is TRBV6-5, the J gene TRBJ2-7, with 7 bases fitting TRBD2. The germline V gene has CDR1 MNHEY and CDR2 SVGAGI. This CDR3 comprises 14 residues. After removal of 6 bases from V and 0 bases from J, the junction contained 5 bases not matched to a gene. For the CDR3, the DNA is TGTGCCAGCAGCCCCAGCGGGGCCTCCTACGAGCAGTACTTC. The encoded protein is CASSPSGASYEQYF.

V is TRBV15 and J is TRBJ2-3; unclear D gene. The CDR3 runs to 12 residues. Germline CDR1 and CDR2: LNHNV and YYDKDF (reference sequence). Trimming removed 3 bases from V and 5 bases from J, with 6 bases in between. This CDR3 reads CATSSLQDTQYF. DNA of the CDR3: TGTGCCACCAGCAGCTTGCAAGATACGCAGTATTTT.

The chain employs TRBV10-3 and TRBJ2-1; 8 nucleotides agree with TRBD2. Germline-derived CDR1 and CDR2 are ENHRY and SYGVKD. The CDR3 consists of 15 residues. With V trimmed by 2 bases and J by 3 bases, 3 bases remained unmatched. CDR3 loop: CAISEQLADYNEQFF. The CDR3 DNA reads TGTGCCATCAGTGAGCAACTAGCGGACTACAATGAGCAGTTCTTC.

The chain employs TRBV10-3 and TRBJ1-2, with a tentative D call TRBD1 (6 bases). Germline CDR1 ENHRY, CDR2 SYGVKD. There are 15 residues in the CDR3. The germline V and J ends were trimmed by 8 bases and 7 bases, with 23 bases remaining between them. The CDR3 nucleotides are TGTGCCATCGGGGCTCAGGACAGAGGGTCGACTGGCTACACCTTC. Amino acid sequence: CAIGAQDRGSTGYTF.

The chain is built from TRBV18 and TRBJ2-3; TRBD1 matches 10 bases. CDR3 size: 15 residues. Germline V gives CDR1 KGHSH, CDR2 LQKENI. Trimming cost V 1 base and J 3 bases; bases outside gene matches: 1. The CDR3 here is CASSPRTGGTDTQYF. CDR3 in DNA: TGTGCCAGCTCACCACGGACAGGGGGGACAGATACGCAGTATTTT.

J is TRBJ1-1 and V is TRBV15; D unclear. Looked up from germline, CDR1 is LNHNV and CDR2 is YYDKDF (reference sequence). This CDR3 is built from 14 residues. V was trimmed by 3 bases and J by 4 bases, leaving 12 bases between them. The CDR3 DNA reads TGTGCCACCAGCAGTGTGGGGTTGGGCACTGAAGCTTTCTTT. It codes for CATSSVGLGTEAFF.

The chain links TRBV9 to TRBJ2-2; unclear D gene. Trimming stripped 0 bases from V and 4 bases from J, with 10 bases between. The CDR3 length is 15 residues. Germline V gene lookup returns CDR1 SGDLS and CDR2 YYNGEE. Here the CDR3 reads CASSVGLPSTGELFF. CDR3 bases: TGTGCCAGCAGCGTAGGGCTTCCCAGCACCGGGGAGCTGTTTTTT.

The chain links TRBV6-5 to TRBJ1-6; D is unclear. Germline V CDR1 and CDR2: MNHEY, SVGAGI. Trimming removed 7 bases from V and 1 base from J, with 8 bases in between. The CDR3 contains 14 residues. The CDR3 protein is CASTAGSYNSPLHF. CDR3 nucleotide sequence: TGTGCCAGCACCGCCGGTTCCTATAATTCACCCCTCCACTTT.

The J gene is TRBJ1-1, the V gene TRBV29-1, with a possible D match to TRBD1 (5 bases). Trimming took 8 bases from V and 0 from J, leaving 13 bases between them. Looked up from germline, CDR1 is SQVTM and CDR2 is ANQGSEA. The CDR3 runs to 13 residues. The CDR3, as DNA: TGCAGCATACGACGGGGGTTGAACACTGAAGCTTTCTTT. It specifies CSIRRGLNTEAFF.